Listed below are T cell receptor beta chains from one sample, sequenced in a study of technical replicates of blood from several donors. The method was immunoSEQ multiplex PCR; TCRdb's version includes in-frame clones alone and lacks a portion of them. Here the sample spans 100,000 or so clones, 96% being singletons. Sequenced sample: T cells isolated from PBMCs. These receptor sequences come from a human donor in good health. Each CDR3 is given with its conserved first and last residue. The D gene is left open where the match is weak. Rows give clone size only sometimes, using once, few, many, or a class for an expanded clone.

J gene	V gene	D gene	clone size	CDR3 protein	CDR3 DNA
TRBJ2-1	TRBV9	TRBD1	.	CASSQTGTVYNEQFF	TGTGCCAGCAGCCAGACCGGGACAGTTTACAATGAGCAGTTCTTC
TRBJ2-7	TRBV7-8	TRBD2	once	CASSTSGRTYEQYF	TGTGCCAGCAGCACTAGCGGGAGGACCTACGAGCAGTACTTC
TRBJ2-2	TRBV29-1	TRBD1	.	CSVRQGTGELFF	TGCAGCGTCCGACAGGGCACCGGGGAGCTGTTTTTT
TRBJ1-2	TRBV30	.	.	CAWSNGGYGYTF	TGTGCCTGGAGTAATGGAGGATATGGCTACACCTTC
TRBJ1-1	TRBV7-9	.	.	CASSFSTNTEAFF	TGTGCCAGCAGCTTCTCTACTAACACTGAAGCTTTCTTT
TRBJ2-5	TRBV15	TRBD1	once	CATSQWTGRQETQYF	TGTGCCACCAGCCAATGGACAGGGAGGCAAGAGACCCAGTACTTC
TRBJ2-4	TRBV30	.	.	CAWVDSGGAKNIQYF	TGTGCCTGGGTCGACAGCGGAGGGGCCAAAAACATTCAGTACTTC
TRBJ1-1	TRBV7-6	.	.	CASSLGGSNTEAFF	TGTGCCAGCAGCTTAGGGGGCTCGAACACTGAAGCTTTCTTT
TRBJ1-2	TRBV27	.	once	CASRTLVDGYTF	TGTGCCAGCAGGACTCTAGTGGATGGCTACACCTTC
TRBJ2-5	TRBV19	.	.	CASSRGPQETQYF	TGTGCCAGTAGTAGAGGGCCCCAAGAGACCCAGTACTTC
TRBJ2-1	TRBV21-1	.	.	CASSKPGCNEQFF	TGTGCCAGCAGCAAGCCGGGATGTAATGAGCAGTTCTTC
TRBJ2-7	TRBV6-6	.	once	CASSEGAPREQYF	TGTGCCAGCAGTGAGGGAGCCCCTCGCGAGCAGTACTTC
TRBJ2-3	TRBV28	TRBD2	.	CASIAAAGGNTDTQYF	TGTGCCAGCATTGCGGCAGCGGGAGGGAACACAGATACGCAGTATTTT
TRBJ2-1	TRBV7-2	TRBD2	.	CASRRGLGGRGPYNEQFF	TGTGCCAGCAGAAGGGGACTAGGTGGTAGGGGTCCCTACAATGAGCAGTTCTTC
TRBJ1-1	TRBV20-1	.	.	CSAAKRPEAFF	TGCAGTGCTGCGAAGCGCCCTGAAGCTTTCTTT
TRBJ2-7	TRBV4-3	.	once	CASSQDWARGYEQYF	TGCGCCAGCAGCCAAGATTGGGCCCGTGGCTACGAGCAGTACTTC
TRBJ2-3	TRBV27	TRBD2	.	CASSSGLAGTQYF	TGTGCCAGCAGTTCCGGACTAGCCGGTACGCAGTATTTT
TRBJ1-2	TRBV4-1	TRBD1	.	CASSLQGGSYGYTF	TGCGCCAGCAGCCTTCAGGGGGGCTCCTATGGCTACACCTTC
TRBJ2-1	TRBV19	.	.	CASIETSSHNEQFF	TGTGCCAGTATAGAAACTAGCTCGCACAATGAGCAGTTCTTC
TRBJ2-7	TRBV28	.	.	CASRNRDKSYEQYF	TGTGCCAGCAGAAACCGGGACAAATCCTACGAGCAGTACTTC
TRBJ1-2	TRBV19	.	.	CASSIPRGSSYGYTF	TGTGCCAGTAGTATTCCCAGGGGAAGCTCGTATGGCTACACCTTC
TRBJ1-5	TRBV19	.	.	CASSKDRNQPQHF	TGTGCCAGTAGTAAAGACAGAAATCAGCCCCAGCATTTT
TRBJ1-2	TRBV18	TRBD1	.	CASSPAGQGKDSNYGYTF	TGTGCCAGCTCACCGGCGGGACAGGGGAAGGACTCTAACTATGGCTACACCTTC
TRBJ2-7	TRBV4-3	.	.	CASSQGYREPTYEQYF	TGCGCCAGCAGCCAAGGTTACAGGGAACCAACCTACGAGCAGTACTTC
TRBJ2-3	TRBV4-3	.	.	CASSLNGISGNTQYF	TGCGCCAGCAGCCTTAACGGGATATCTGGCAATACGCAGTATTTT
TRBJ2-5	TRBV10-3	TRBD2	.	CAISVSGRGRAETQYF	TGTGCCATCAGTGTTAGCGGGAGAGGAAGGGCAGAGACCCAGTACTTC
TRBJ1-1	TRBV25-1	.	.	CASSADSAVMNTEAFF	TGTGCCAGCAGTGCCGACAGCGCTGTTATGAACACTGAAGCTTTCTTT
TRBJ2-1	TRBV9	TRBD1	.	CASNDRGRTNEQFF	TGTGCCAGCAACGACAGGGGACGCACCAATGAGCAGTTCTTC
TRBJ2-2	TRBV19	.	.	CARRDGNTGELFF	TGTGCCAGGCGGGACGGGAACACCGGGGAGCTGTTTTTT
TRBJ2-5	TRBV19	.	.	CASSTGGETQYF	TGTGCCAGTAGTACGGGTGGGGAGACCCAGTACTTC
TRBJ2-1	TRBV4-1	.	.	CASSQDPSGLYEQFF	TGCGCCAGCAGCCAAGATCCCTCGGGACTGTATGAGCAGTTCTTC
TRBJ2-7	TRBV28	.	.	CASSFNPKRLDPEQYF	TGTGCCAGCAGTTTTAACCCTAAAAGACTAGACCCCGAGCAGTACTTC
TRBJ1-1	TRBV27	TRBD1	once	CATGTGNTEAFF	TGTGCCACCGGGACAGGGAACACTGAAGCTTTCTTT
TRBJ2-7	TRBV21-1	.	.	CARSRRRASYEQYF	TGTGCCAGAAGCAGGCGGCGGGCCTCCTACGAGCAGTACTTC
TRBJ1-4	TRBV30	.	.	CAWRGTQGVSEKLFF	TGTGCCTGGAGGGGGACACAGGGAGTCAGTGAAAAACTGTTTTTT
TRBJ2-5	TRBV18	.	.	CASSPLLQETQYF	TGTGCCAGCTCACCACTACTCCAAGAGACCCAGTACTTC
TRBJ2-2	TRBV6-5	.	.	CASSYSAGELFF	TGTGCCAGCAGTTACTCCGCCGGGGAGCTGTTTTTT
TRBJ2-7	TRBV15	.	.	CATSRDFVLNGQYF	TGTGCCACCAGCAGAGATTTCGTCCTCAACGGGCAGTACTTC
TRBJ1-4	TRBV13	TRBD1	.	CASSLGGQGDAKLFF	TGTGCCAGCAGCTTAGGGGGACAGGGAGACGCGAAACTGTTTTTT
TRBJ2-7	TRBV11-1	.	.	CASSLGRDSYEQYF	TGTGCCAGCAGCTTAGGCAGGGATTCCTACGAGCAGTACTTC
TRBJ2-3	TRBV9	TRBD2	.	CASSPRRLAGPTDTQYF	TGTGCCAGCAGCCCCCGACGGCTAGCGGGACCCACAGATACGCAGTATTTT
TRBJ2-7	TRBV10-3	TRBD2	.	CAISETGQREFFYEQYF	TGTGCCATCAGTGAGACGGGCCAGCGGGAGTTTTTCTACGAGCAGTACTTC
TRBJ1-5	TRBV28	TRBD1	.	CASSPTGDSQPQHF	TGTGCCAGCAGTCCAACAGGGGATAGTCAGCCCCAGCATTTT
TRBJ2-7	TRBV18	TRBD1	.	CASSPGTGAYEQYF	TGTGCCAGCTCACCTGGGACAGGTGCCTACGAGCAGTACTTC
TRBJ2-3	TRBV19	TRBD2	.	CASRRGVLLDTQYF	TGTGCCAGTAGACGGGGGGTTCTGTTAGATACGCAGTATTTT